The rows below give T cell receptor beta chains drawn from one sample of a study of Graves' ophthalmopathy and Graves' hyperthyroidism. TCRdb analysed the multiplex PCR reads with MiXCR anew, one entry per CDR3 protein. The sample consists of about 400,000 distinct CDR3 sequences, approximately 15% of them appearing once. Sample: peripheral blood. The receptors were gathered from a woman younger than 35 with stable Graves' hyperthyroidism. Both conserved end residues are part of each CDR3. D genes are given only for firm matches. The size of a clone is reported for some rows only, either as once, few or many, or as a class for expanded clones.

CASSLDRLVYGYTF	TGTGCCAGCAGTTTGGACAGGCTTGTCTATGGCTACACCTTC	TRBV6-5	TRBJ1-2	TRBD1	many
CAWNPRTTEAFF	TGTGCCTGGAACCCAAGGACAACTGAAGCTTTCTTT	TRBV30	TRBJ1-1	NA	NA
CASSLWEGGSTDTQYF	TGTGCCAGCAGTTTGTGGGAAGGGGGGAGCACAGATACGCAGTATTTT	TRBV27	TRBJ2-3	NA	many
CASSYSSSGANVLTF	TGTGCCAGCAGTTACAGCAGCTCTGGGGCCAACGTCCTGACTTTC	TRBV6-2/TRBV6-3	TRBJ2-6	NA	many
CASSFSVRPSGLYEQYF	TGTGCCAGCAGTTTTTCGGTACGGCCTAGCGGACTCTACGAGCAGTACTTC	TRBV6-5	TRBJ2-7	TRBD2	NA
CASSFRAGGNQETQYF	TGTGCCAGCAGCTTTCGAGCGGGGGGGAACCAAGAGACCCAGTACTTC	TRBV7-3	TRBJ2-5	TRBD2	many
CASSPGGLGTGELFF	TGTGCCAGCAGCCCAGGGGGACTAGGCACCGGGGAGCTGTTTTTT	TRBV6-1	TRBJ2-2	NA	many
CASSLDRVSNEQYF	TGTGCCAGCAGCCTGGACAGGGTGAGCAACGAGCAGTACTTC	TRBV7-8	TRBJ2-7	TRBD1	many
CASTSYWNNSPLHF	TGTGCCAGCACCTCATATTGGAATAATTCACCCCTCCACTTT	TRBV6-2/TRBV6-3	TRBJ1-6	NA	many
CASSYLRVTNYGYTF	TGTGCCAGCAGTTACTTGCGGGTAACTAACTATGGCTACACCTTC	TRBV6-5	TRBJ1-2	NA	NA
CSARDREAASYGYTF	TGCAGTGCTAGGGACAGGGAAGCGGCAAGCTATGGCTACACCTTC	TRBV20-1	TRBJ1-2	TRBD1	NA
CASSISTGGRYEQYF	TGTGCCAGCAGTATCTCGACAGGGGGCAGGTACGAGCAGTACTTC	TRBV6-5	TRBJ2-7	TRBD1	NA
CASSQETGINQPQHF	TGTGCCAGCAGCCAAGAGACGGGGATCAATCAGCCCCAGCATTTT	TRBV4-2	TRBJ1-5	NA	many
CSARPEVGTVQYF	TGCAGTGCTAGGCCTGAAGTGGGGACAGTTCAGTACTTC	TRBV20-1	TRBJ2-4	TRBD1	many
CASSLVSGNTIYF	TGTGCCAGCAGTTTAGTGTCTGGAAACACCATATATTTT	TRBV12-3/TRBV12-4	TRBJ1-3	NA	many
CASSLSDRAGSPLHF	TGTGCCAGCAGTCTATCGGACAGGGCCGGTTCACCCCTCCACTTT	TRBV6-5	TRBJ1-6	TRBD1	NA
CASSQPRGGRDTGELFF	TGTGCCAGCAGCCAACCTCGGGGGGGTAGGGACACCGGGGAGCTGTTTTTT	TRBV3-1	TRBJ2-2	TRBD2	many
CAISESGDGYTF	TGTGCCATCAGTGAGTCAGGGGACGGCTACACCTTC	TRBV10-3	TRBJ1-2	NA	many
CASSDTGGPRTGELCF	TGTGCCAGCAGTGACACGGGGGGGCCCAGAACCGGGGAGCTGTGTTTT	TRBV6-4	TRBJ2-2	TRBD2	few
CASSEEGAGTTEAFF	TGTGCCAGCAGTGAAGAGGGGGCGGGGACCACTGAAGCTTTCTTT	TRBV6-1	TRBJ1-1	TRBD1	many
CATSRDRRNTEAFF	TGTGCCACCAGCAGAGACCGGAGAAACACTGAAGCTTTCTTT	TRBV15	TRBJ1-1	NA	many
CASRNGGAWSTDTQYF	TGTGCCAGCCGAAACGGGGGGGCTTGGTCGACAGATACGCAGTATTTT	TRBV27	TRBJ2-3	TRBD2	NA
CASSPDTLYEQYF	TGCGCCAGCAGCCCCGACACTCTCTACGAGCAGTACTTC	TRBV5-1	TRBJ2-7	NA	NA
CASSEDTEQYF	TGTGCCAGCAGTGAAGACACCGAGCAGTACTTC	TRBV6-1	TRBJ2-7	NA	few
CASRPGRMNTEAFF	TGTGCCAGCAGGCCAGGACGCATGAACACTGAAGCTTTCTTT	TRBV12-3/TRBV12-4	TRBJ1-1	NA	many
CASRPLRGGPRETQYF	TGTGCCAGCAGACCCCTCCGGGGGGGACCTCGTGAGACCCAGTACTTC	TRBV11-2	TRBJ2-5	TRBD2	many
CSVRGVPETQYF	TGCAGCGTCCGAGGGGTTCCAGAGACCCAGTACTTC	TRBV29-1	TRBJ2-5	NA	NA
CASSQEVSTGELFF	TGTGCCAGCAGCCAAGAGGTCAGCACCGGGGAGCTGTTTTTT	TRBV3-1	TRBJ2-2	NA	many
CASSPMGYEQYF	TGTGCCAGCAGCCCAATGGGATACGAGCAGTACTTC	TRBV3-1	TRBJ2-7	NA	few
CASSQETGNSYEQYF	TGTGCCAGCAGCCAAGAAACCGGGAACTCCTACGAGCAGTACTTC	TRBV4-2	TRBJ2-7	NA	few
CASSQLRGRDSYEQYF	TGTGCCAGCAGCCAGTTGCGAGGGCGAGACTCCTACGAGCAGTACTTC	TRBV7-2	TRBJ2-7	NA	many
CASSFRGPGGGYTF	TGTGCCAGCAGTTTCAGGGGGCCGGGGGGTGGCTACACCTTC	TRBV6-5	TRBJ1-2	TRBD1	NA
CSATPFGGAEDTQYF	TGCAGTGCTACCCCCTTCGGGGGGGCCGAAGATACGCAGTATTTT	TRBV20-1	TRBJ2-3	TRBD2	few
CASCRDRAVLGRGETQYF	TGTGCCAGCTGCCGGGACAGGGCGGTACTCGGTCGTGGGGAGACCCAGTACTTC	TRBV2	TRBJ2-5	TRBD1	few
CASGRGMWETQYF	TGTGCCAGCGGCAGGGGCATGTGGGAGACCCAGTACTTC	TRBV12-3/TRBV12-4	TRBJ2-5	NA	many
CASSFGQGWKNSPLHF	TGTGCCAGCAGCTTCGGACAGGGATGGAAGAATTCACCCCTCCACTTT	TRBV11-3	TRBJ1-6	TRBD1	many
CATSDLFGEAFF	TGTGCCACCAGTGACCTCTTCGGGGAAGCTTTCTTT	TRBV24-1	TRBJ1-1	NA	many
CATSRGSLSGGGTGELFF	TGTGCCACCAGCAGAGGAAGCCTTAGCGGGGGGGGCACCGGGGAGCTGTTTTTT	TRBV15	TRBJ2-2	TRBD2	many
CATSSQGAYNTGELFF	TGTGCCACCAGCAGCCAGGGGGCTTATAACACCGGGGAGCTGTTTTTT	TRBV15	TRBJ2-2	TRBD1	many
CASSRGPGRTEAFF	TGTGCCAGCAGTAGGGGCCCGGGTAGGACTGAAGCTTTCTTT	TRBV12-3/TRBV12-4	TRBJ1-1	NA	many
CASSLGVPTEAFF	TGTGCCAGCAGCTTAGGGGTCCCCACTGAAGCTTTCTTT	TRBV5-4	TRBJ1-1	NA	NA
CASSARTGGETQYF	TGCGCCAGCAGCGCCCGGACAGGGGGAGAGACCCAGTACTTC	TRBV5-1	TRBJ2-5	TRBD1	many
CSVVQSYGYTF	TGCAGCGTTGTTCAGAGCTATGGCTACACCTTC	TRBV29-1	TRBJ1-2	NA	many
CASSLARFQPQHF	TGTGCCAGCAGTTTAGCGCGGTTTCAGCCCCAGCATTTT	TRBV12-3/TRBV12-4	TRBJ1-5	NA	many